This is a list of T cell receptor beta chains from one sample in a study of cytomegalovirus exposure and HLA in healthy donors. The protocol was immunoSEQ multiplex PCR, while the TCRdb copy is restricted to in-frame clones and leaves out a portion. This table holds 130,000 or so clones. Sequencing was done on a sample of PBMCs. The receptors originated from a middle-aged woman in good health and CMV-seropositive. CDR3s include the opening cysteine and the closing phenylalanine or tryptophan. The D gene is left open where the match is weak.

v_gene	d_gene	j_gene	CDR3aa	CDR3nt
TRBV9	TRBD2	TRBJ2-1	CASSQGLAGGDEQFF	TGTGCCAGCAGCCAGGGACTAGCGGGAGGGGATGAGCAGTTCTTC
TRBV14	-	TRBJ2-6	CASSGHISGANVLTF	TGTGCCAGCAGCGGACACATCTCTGGGGCCAACGTCCTGACTTTC
TRBV1	-	TRBJ2-3	CTSSQDRGTSGRGGSTDTQYF	TGCACCAGCAGCCAAGATAGGGGGACTAGCGGGAGAGGGGGGAGCACAGATACGCAGTATTTT
TRBV5-6	-	TRBJ2-7	CAGQKGPLSYEQYF	TGTGCCGGACAAAAGGGGCCCCTCTCCTACGAGCAGTACTTC
TRBV7-9	-	TRBJ1-4	CASSSSDGTNEKLFF	TGTGCCAGCAGTTCAAGCGACGGGACTAATGAAAAACTGTTTTTT
TRBV7-2	TRBD1	TRBJ2-5	CASSMDRYQETQYF	TGTGCCAGCAGCATGGACAGGTACCAAGAGACCCAGTACTTC
TRBV29-1	TRBD2	TRBJ2-3	CSVEISGRATDTQYF	TGCAGCGTTGAGATTAGCGGGAGGGCCACAGATACGCAGTATTTT
TRBV19	-	TRBJ1-5	CASSISTGSNQPQHF	TGTGCCAGTAGTATAAGTACAGGGAGCAATCAGCCCCAGCATTTT
TRBV5-6	-	TRBJ2-2	CASSLRVEGGELFF	TGTGCCAGCAGCTTGAGGGTCGAGGGCGGGGAGCTGTTTTTT
TRBV19	-	TRBJ2-1	CASSISGPPVGDEQFF	TGTGCCAGTAGTATATCAGGTCCCCCGGTCGGGGATGAGCAGTTCTTC
TRBV20-1	-	TRBJ2-7	CSVPYSYEQYF	TGCAGTGTTCCTTACTCCTACGAGCAGTACTTC
TRBV5-4	TRBD1	TRBJ2-7	CASSPRRGQGPDEQYF	TGTGCCAGCAGCCCCAGGCGGGGACAGGGGCCGGACGAGCAGTACTTC
TRBV27	-	TRBJ1-5	CASSLGQYGPQHF	TGTGCCAGCAGTTTAGGACAGTATGGGCCCCAGCATTTT
TRBV10-3	-	TRBJ2-2	CASRGTGELFF	TGTGCTTCCCGCGGTACCGGGGAGCTGTTTTTT
TRBV5-1	TRBD2	TRBJ2-7	CASSLPHHAGTSGIRSYEQYF	TGCGCCAGCAGCTTGCCTCACCACGCCGGGACTAGCGGGATCCGGTCCTACGAGCAGTACTTC
TRBV27	TRBD1	TRBJ1-6	CASSILDRGSPLHF	TGTGCCAGCAGTATCCTCGACAGGGGTTCACCCCTCCACTTT
TRBV15	TRBD1	TRBJ2-5	CATSRDRATGDGETQYF	TGTGCCACCAGCAGAGATCGGGCGACAGGGGATGGGGAGACCCAGTACTTC
TRBV2	-	TRBJ1-2	CASSEARVSGGYTF	TGTGCCAGCAGTGAAGCGAGGGTCTCCGGTGGCTACACCTTC
TRBV27	-	TRBJ1-1	CASSFGGSYTEAFF	TGTGCCAGCAGTTTCGGGGGGTCCTACACTGAAGCTTTCTTT
TRBV11-3	-	TRBJ2-1	CASSLPNRDNEQFF	TGTGCCAGCAGCCTGCCCAACAGGGACAATGAGCAGTTCTTC
TRBV5-1	TRBD1	TRBJ2-3	CASSKQGSTDTQYF	TGCGCCAGCTCCAAACAGGGGTCCACAGATACGCAGTATTTT
TRBV15	TRBD1	TRBJ1-1	CATSRLTGGSTEAFF	TGTGCCACCAGCCGACTTACAGGGGGGAGCACTGAAGCTTTCTTT
TRBV5-1	TRBD2	TRBJ2-5	CASSLEGAGSQETQYF	TGCGCCAGCAGCTTGGAGGGAGCGGGAAGCCAAGAGACCCAGTACTTC
TRBV25-1	TRBD2	TRBJ2-1	CASTGLAEREQFF	TGTGCCAGCACAGGACTAGCGGAAAGGGAGCAGTTCTTC
TRBV28	-	TRBJ2-3	CASSLPGERDTQYF	TGTGCCAGCAGTTTACCAGGGGAGAGAGATACGCAGTATTTT
TRBV6-5	TRBD1	TRBJ2-1	CASSRTGGANEQFF	TGTGCCAGCAGTCGGACAGGTGGGGCCAATGAGCAGTTCTTC
TRBV11-2	TRBD2	TRBJ2-1	CASSPPGLAGYNEQFF	TGTGCCAGCAGCCCTCCCGGACTAGCGGGATACAATGAGCAGTTCTTC
TRBV28	TRBD1	TRBJ2-2	CASSDRDRARSNTGELFF	TGTGCCAGCAGTGACCGGGACAGGGCGCGGAGCAACACCGGGGAGCTGTTTTTT
TRBV4-1	TRBD2	TRBJ2-4	CASSQRREGTDIQYF	TGCGCCAGCAGCCAAAGACGGGAGGGGACTGACATTCAGTACTTC
TRBV16	-	TRBJ1-1	CASERNTEAFF	TGTGCCAGCGAGAGGAACACTGAAGCTTTCTTT
TRBV5-1	-	TRBJ2-5	CASSSPGAEETQYF	TGCGCCAGCAGCTCGCCAGGGGCAGAAGAGACCCAGTACTTC
TRBV28	-	TRBJ1-5	CASSPTGMGNQPQHF	TGTGCCAGCAGTCCAACAGGGATGGGCAATCAGCCCCAGCATTTT
TRBV28	-	TRBJ1-2	CASTELNYGYTF	TGTGCCAGCACCGAGTTAAACTATGGCTACACCTTC
TRBV25-1	TRBD2	TRBJ2-3	CASADPPSGSTDTQYF	TGTGCCAGCGCCGACCCCCCTAGCGGGAGTACAGATACGCAGTATTTT
TRBV5-1	TRBD2	TRBJ2-7	CASSFGGSSYEQYF	TGCGCCAGCAGCTTCGGGGGGAGCTCCTACGAGCAGTACTTC
TRBV20-1	-	TRBJ2-1	CSAPLNEQFF	TGCAGTGCTCCTCTCAATGAGCAGTTCTTC
TRBV29-1	-	TRBJ2-1	CSVVALTFGEQFF	TGCAGCGTTGTTGCTTTAACCTTCGGTGAGCAGTTCTTC
TRBV2	TRBD2	TRBJ2-7	CASRGLAGLIGEQYF	TGTGCCAGCAGGGGACTAGCGGGGCTTATAGGCGAGCAGTACTTC
TRBV5-1	-	TRBJ2-5	CASSLSGPFATQETQYF	TGCGCCAGCAGCTTGAGCGGACCATTTGCGACCCAAGAGACCCAGTACTTC
TRBV4-3	-	TRBJ2-2	CASSQDLGQNTGELFF	TGCGCCAGCAGCCAAGATTTGGGACAGAACACCGGGGAGCTGTTTTTT
TRBV4-3	-	TRBJ2-7	CASSQDRGAGEQYF	TGCGCCAGCAGCCAAGATCGGGGGGCGGGGGAGCAGTACTTC
TRBV5-1	TRBD1	TRBJ1-1	CASSLAYRGSDTEAFF	TGCGCCAGCAGCTTGGCTTACAGGGGTAGTGACACTGAAGCTTTCTTT
TRBV15	-	TRBJ2-2	CATSPSGTGNTGELFF	TGTGCCACCAGCCCCAGCGGGACAGGGAACACCGGGGAGCTGTTTTTT
TRBV6-1	TRBD1	TRBJ1-1	CASTQGQGNTEAFF	TGTGCCAGCACCCAAGGACAGGGGAACACTGAAGCTTTCTTT
TRBV13	-	TRBJ1-1	CASSLDGGGTEAFF	TGTGCCAGCAGCTTAGATGGGGGCGGAACTGAAGCTTTCTTT